This is a list of T cell receptor beta chains from one sample in a study of T cell repertoires in cytomegalovirus infection. Their target antigens are unknown. TCRdb re-called the reads through MiXCR, storing one row per CDR3 protein. The table includes nearly 700,000 distinct CDR3 sequences, roughly 36% detected once. The sequencing here drew on cultured PBMCs, taken from culture after CMV antigen stimulation. The receptors originated from a human donor in good health (CMV status not recorded). Some clones in this sample may be carry-over from other donors' samples. The CDR3 runs from the conserved cysteine through the conserved F or W. D genes are given only for firm matches. Where a row states a size, it is once, few, many or the class of an expanded clone; other rows omit it.

CDR3aa | CDR3nt | d_gene | abundance | j_gene | v_gene
CASSSDRGLNQPQHF | TGTGCCAGCAGCTCGGACAGGGGACTCAATCAGCCCCAGCATTTT | TRBD1 | . | TRBJ1-5 | TRBV5-6
CASSYQGYTDTQYF | TGTGCCAGCAGCTATCAGGGATACACAGATACGCAGTATTTT | . | few | TRBJ2-3 | TRBV7-2
CSARWMTKGQQNVGAFF | TGCAGTGCTCGATGGATGACAAAGGGACAGCAAAACGTCGGGGCTTTCTTT | TRBD1 | few | TRBJ1-1 | TRBV20-1
CASSLAPTGSDTQYF | TGTGCCAGCAGCTTAGCACCCACAGGGTCAGATACGCAGTATTTT | . | . | TRBJ2-3 | TRBV7-4
CASSSTLSAYEQYF | TGTGCCAGCAGCTCGACCCTATCCGCCTACGAGCAGTACTTC | . | . | TRBJ2-7 | TRBV11-1
CASSLRVAGYEQYF | TGTGCCAGCAGTTTAAGGGTAGCGGGCTACGAGCAGTACTTC | TRBD2 | . | TRBJ2-7 | TRBV12-3/TRBV12-4
CASSSTGGRAFF | TGTGCCAGCAGTTCAACAGGGGGCCGGGCTTTCTTT | TRBD1 | . | TRBJ1-1 | TRBV6-8
CAISPRGGGETQYF | TGTGCCATTTCCCCTCGCGGGGGGGGAGAGACCCAGTACTTC | TRBD2 | few | TRBJ2-5 | TRBV10-3
CASGLGGGPTDTQYF | TGTGCTAGTGGTTTAGGAGGCGGTCCCACAGATACGCAGTATTTT | . | few | TRBJ2-3 | TRBV12-5
CASSLEGPSVGEAFF | TGCGCCAGCAGCTTGGAGGGACCATCAGTTGGAGAAGCTTTCTTT | . | . | TRBJ1-1 | TRBV5-1
CSARDPSGNEQFF | TGCAGTGCTAGAGATCCTAGCGGCAATGAGCAGTTCTTC | TRBD2 | . | TRBJ2-1 | TRBV20-1
CASSLHSRHTEAFF | TGCGCCAGCAGTCTTCATTCGAGGCACACTGAAGCTTTCTTT | . | . | TRBJ1-1 | TRBV23-1
CAISGLRGRDYDSDEQFF | TGTGCCATCAGTGGGCTCCGAGGCCGGGACTACGATAGCGATGAGCAGTTCTTC | TRBD2 | . | TRBJ2-1 | TRBV10-3
CASSDSGYNYGYTF | TGTGCCAGCAGCGATTCAGGGTATAACTATGGCTACACCTTC | . | few | TRBJ1-2 | TRBV7-9
CASSQVFGIGSTYEQYF | TGCGCCAGCAGCCAAGTTTTTGGTATTGGCAGTACCTACGAGCAGTACTTC | . | few | TRBJ2-7 | TRBV4-1
CASSADRRGDYEQYF | TGTGCCAGCAGCGCCGACAGGAGAGGGGACTACGAGCAGTACTTC | . | few | TRBJ2-7 | TRBV7-9
CASKAGLMNTEAFF | TGTGCCAGTAAGGCGGGTTTGATGAACACTGAAGCTTTCTTT | . | . | TRBJ1-1 | TRBV19
CASSLSGGVRQPQHF | TGTGCCAGCAGTTTATCAGGGGGGGTACGTCAGCCCCAGCATTTT | . | few | TRBJ1-5 | TRBV27
CASSRSAGGQGGSPLHF | TGTGCCAGCAGCCGCTCCGCGGGGGGACAGGGAGGTTCACCCCTCCACTTT | TRBD1 | . | TRBJ1-6 | TRBV4-2
CASTLDYNEQFF | TGTGCCAGCACCTTGGATTACAATGAGCAGTTCTTC | . | . | TRBJ2-1 | TRBV7-2